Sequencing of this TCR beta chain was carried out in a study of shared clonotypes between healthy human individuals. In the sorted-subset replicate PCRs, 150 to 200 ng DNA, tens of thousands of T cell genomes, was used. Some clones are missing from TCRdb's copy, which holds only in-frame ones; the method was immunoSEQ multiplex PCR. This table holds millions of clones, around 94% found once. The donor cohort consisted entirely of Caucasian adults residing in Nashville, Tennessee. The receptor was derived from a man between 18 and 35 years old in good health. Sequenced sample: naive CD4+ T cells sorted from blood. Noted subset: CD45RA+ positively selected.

The CDR3 region is CASSRQAGGADTQYF. The CDR3 DNA reads TGTGCCAGCAGCCGTCAAGCGGGAGGGGCAGATACGCAGTATTTT. The rearrangement links TRBV27 to TRBJ2-3; 10 bases fit TRBD2. This CDR3 region has 15 residues. After removal of 6 bases from V and 4 bases from J, the junction contained 7 bases not matched to a gene. CDR1 is MNHEY and CDR2 is SMNVEV in the germline V gene (reference sequence).